A single T cell receptor beta chain is shown here with its context. The antigen is not known. Profiled with immunoSEQ multiplex PCR; TCRdb holds only in-frame clones, not every one. This table holds about 300,000 clones, around 77% found once. The TCR beta libraries used 1.5 to 2 micrograms of genomic DNA that came from cryopreserved PBMCs. The data derive from a study of cytotoxic CD8 clonotypes in ibrutinib-treated CLL. Study details: Across the patients, roughly 10 were relapsed/refractory, 15 treatment-naive and about 17 IGHV unmutated. Study results and limitations: In comparison with age-matched healthy donors, baseline clonality was higher and tracked circulating CD8+ T-cell counts.

The CDR3 runs to 16 residues. J gave up 5 bases and V 2 bases, and 9 bases lay outside the gene matches. Germline loops: CDR1 SQVTM, CDR2 ANQGSEA. The material was PBMCs, obtained at disease progression, from a patient treated with ibrutinib. The chain uses TRBV29-1 and TRBJ2-5; 12 bases line up with TRBD1. The sequence derives from a human donor with chronic lymphocytic leukemia. The CDR3 protein is CSVETPGTGGWETQYF. The CDR3 bases are TGCAGCGTTGAAACCCCCGGGACAGGGGGCTGGGAGACCCAGTACTTC.